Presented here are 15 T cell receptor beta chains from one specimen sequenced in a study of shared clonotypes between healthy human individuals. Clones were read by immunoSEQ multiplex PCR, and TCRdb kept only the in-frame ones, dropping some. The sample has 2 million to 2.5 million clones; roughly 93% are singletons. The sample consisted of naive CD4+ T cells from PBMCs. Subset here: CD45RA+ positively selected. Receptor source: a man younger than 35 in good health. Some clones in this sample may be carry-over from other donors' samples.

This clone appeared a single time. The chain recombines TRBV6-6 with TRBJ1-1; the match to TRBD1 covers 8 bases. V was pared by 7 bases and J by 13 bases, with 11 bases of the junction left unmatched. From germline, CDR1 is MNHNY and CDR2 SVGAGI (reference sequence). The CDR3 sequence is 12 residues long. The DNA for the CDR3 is TGTGCCAGCACCAACGGGGGACAGGAGGGTTTCTTT. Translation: CASTNGGQEGFF.

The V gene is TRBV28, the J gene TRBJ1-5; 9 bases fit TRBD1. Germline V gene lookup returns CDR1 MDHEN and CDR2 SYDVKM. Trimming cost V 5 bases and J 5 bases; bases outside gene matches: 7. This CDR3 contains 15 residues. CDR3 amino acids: CASSLIRQGDQPQHF. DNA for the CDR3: TGTGCCAGCAGTCTTATACGACAGGGGGATCAGCCCCAGCATTTT.

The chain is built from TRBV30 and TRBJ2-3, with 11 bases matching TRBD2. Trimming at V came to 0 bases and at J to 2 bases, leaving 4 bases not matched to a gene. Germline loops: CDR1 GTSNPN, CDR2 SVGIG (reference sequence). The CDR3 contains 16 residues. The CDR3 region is CAWSVRLAGSTDTQYF. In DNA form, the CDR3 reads TGTGCCTGGAGTGTACGACTAGCGGGATCCACAGATACGCAGTATTTT.

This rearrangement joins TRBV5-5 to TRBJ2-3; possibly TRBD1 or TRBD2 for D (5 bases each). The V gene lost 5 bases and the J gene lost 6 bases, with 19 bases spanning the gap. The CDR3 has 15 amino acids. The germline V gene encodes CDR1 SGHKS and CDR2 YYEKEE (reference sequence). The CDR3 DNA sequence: TGTGCCAGCAGACGGGACGACTCAAGTAGGGATACGCAGTATTTT. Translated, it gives CASRRDDSSRDTQYF.

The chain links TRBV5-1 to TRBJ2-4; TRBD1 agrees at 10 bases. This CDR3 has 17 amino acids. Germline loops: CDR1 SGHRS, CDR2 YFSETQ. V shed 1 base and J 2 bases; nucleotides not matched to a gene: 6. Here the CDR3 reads CASSLSRDRGSKNIQYF. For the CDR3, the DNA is TGCGCCAGCAGCTTGAGTCGGGACAGGGGTTCCAAAAACATTCAGTACTTC.

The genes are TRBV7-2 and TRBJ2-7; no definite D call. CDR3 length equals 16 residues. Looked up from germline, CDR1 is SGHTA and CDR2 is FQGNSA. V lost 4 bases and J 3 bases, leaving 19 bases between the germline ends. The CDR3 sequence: CASSSQPGLGLYEQYF. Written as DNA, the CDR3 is TGTGCCAGCAGCTCCCAACCCGGGTTGGGCCTCTACGAGCAGTACTTC.

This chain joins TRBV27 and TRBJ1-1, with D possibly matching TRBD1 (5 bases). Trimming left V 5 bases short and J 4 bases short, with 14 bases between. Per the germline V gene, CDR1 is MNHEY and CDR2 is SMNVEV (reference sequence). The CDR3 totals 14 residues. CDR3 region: CASSRPGPTTEAFF. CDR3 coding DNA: TGTGCCAGCAGTCGACCGGGACCGACCACTGAAGCTTTCTTT.

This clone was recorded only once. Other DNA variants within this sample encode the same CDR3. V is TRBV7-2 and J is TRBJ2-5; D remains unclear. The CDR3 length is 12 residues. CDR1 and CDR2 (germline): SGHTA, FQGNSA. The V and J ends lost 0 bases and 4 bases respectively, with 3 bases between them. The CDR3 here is CASSLARETQYF. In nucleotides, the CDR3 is TGTGCCAGCAGCTTAGCCCGAGAGACCCAGTACTTC.

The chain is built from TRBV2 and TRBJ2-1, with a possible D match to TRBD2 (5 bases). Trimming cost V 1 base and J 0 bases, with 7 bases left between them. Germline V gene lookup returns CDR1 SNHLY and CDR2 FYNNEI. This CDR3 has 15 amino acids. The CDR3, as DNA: TGTGCCAGCAGTGAAGACGGGGACTCCTACAATGAGCAGTTCTTC. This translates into CASSEDGDSYNEQFF. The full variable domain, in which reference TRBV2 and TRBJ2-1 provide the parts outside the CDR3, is EPEVTQTPSHQVTQMGQEVILRCVPISNHLYFYWYRQILGQKVEFLVSFYNNEISEKSEIFDDQFSVERPDGSNFTLKIRSTKLEDSAMYFCASSEDGDSYNEQFFGPGTRLTVL.

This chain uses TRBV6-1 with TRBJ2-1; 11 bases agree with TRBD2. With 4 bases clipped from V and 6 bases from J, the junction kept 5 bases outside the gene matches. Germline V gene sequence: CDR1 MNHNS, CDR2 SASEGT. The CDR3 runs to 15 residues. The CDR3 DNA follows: TGTGCCAGCAGTGCGGGACTAGCGGAAACCAATGAGCAGTTCTTC. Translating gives CASSAGLAETNEQFF.

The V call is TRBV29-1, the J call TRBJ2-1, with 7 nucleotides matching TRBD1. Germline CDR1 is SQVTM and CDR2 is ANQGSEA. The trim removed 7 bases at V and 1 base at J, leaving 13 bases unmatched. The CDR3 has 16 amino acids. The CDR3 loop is CSGGFTGETSYNEQFF. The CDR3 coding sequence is TGCAGCGGGGGATTTACAGGGGAAACTTCCTACAATGAGCAGTTCTTC.

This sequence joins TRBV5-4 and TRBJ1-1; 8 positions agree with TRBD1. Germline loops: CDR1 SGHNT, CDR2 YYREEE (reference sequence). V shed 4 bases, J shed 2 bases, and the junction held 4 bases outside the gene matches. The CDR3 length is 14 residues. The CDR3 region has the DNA TGTGCCAGCAGCGTCGGACAGGGTAACACTGAAGCTTTCTTT. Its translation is CASSVGQGNTEAFF.

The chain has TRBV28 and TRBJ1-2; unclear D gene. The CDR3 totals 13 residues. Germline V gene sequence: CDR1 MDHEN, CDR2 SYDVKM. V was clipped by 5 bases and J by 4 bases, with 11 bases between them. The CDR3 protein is CASSALPGYGYTF. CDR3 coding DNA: TGTGCCAGCAGTGCTCTTCCCGGCTATGGCTACACCTTC.

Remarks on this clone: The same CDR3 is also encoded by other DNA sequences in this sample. CDR3 DNA sequence: TGTGCCAGCTCACCCCAAAGGGGGGCAGATACGCAGTATTTT. It encodes CASSPQRGADTQYF. V usage is TRBV18 and J usage is TRBJ2-3; either TRBD1 or TRBD2 may fit D (6 bases each). Trimming removed 3 bases from V and 4 bases from J, with 11 bases in between. The CDR3 extends over 14 amino acids. Germline CDR1 and CDR2: KGHSH and LQKENI. The full variable domain, completed using reference TRBV18 and TRBJ2-3, is NAGVMQNPRHLVRRRGQEARLRCSPMKGHSHVYWYRQLPEEGLKFMVYLQKENIIDESGMPKERFSAEFPKEGPSILRIQQVVRGDSAAYFCASSPQRGADTQYFGPGTRLTVL.

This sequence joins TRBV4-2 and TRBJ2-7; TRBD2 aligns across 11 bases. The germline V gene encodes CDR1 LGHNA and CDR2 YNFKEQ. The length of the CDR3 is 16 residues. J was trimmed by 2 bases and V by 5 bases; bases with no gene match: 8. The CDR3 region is CASSEGTSGKPYEQYF. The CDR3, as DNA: TGTGCCAGCAGCGAAGGGACTAGCGGCAAACCCTACGAGCAGTACTTC.